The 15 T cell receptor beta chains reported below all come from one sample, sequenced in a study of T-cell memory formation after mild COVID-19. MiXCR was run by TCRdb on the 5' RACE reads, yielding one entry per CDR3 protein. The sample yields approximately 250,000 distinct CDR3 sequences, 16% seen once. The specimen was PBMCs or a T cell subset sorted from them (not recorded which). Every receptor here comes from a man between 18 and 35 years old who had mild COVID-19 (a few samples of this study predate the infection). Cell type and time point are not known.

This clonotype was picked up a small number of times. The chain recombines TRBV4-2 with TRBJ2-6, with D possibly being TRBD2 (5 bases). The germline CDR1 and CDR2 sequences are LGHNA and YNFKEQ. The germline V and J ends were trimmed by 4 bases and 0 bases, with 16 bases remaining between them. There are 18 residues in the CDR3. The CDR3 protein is CASSRLDGGSSGANVLTF. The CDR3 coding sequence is TGTGCCAGCAGCCGACTTGATGGAGGAAGCTCTGGGGCCAACGTCCTGACTTTC.

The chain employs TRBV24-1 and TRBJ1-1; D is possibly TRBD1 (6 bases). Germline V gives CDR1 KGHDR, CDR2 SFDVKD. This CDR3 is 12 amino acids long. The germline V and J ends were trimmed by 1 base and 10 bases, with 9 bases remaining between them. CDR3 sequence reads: CATSDLWGRAFF. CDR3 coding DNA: TGTGCCACCAGTGATTTATGGGGGCGAGCTTTCTTT.

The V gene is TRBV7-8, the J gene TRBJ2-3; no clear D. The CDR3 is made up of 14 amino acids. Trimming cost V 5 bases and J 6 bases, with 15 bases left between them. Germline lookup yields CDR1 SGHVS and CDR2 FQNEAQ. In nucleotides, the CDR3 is TGTGCCAGCAGCCCAACGAGAACCTCGGATACGCAGTATTTT. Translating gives CASSPTRTSDTQYF. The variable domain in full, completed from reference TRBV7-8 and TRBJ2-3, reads GAGVSQSPRYKVAKRGQDVALRCDPISGHVSLFWYQQALGQGPEFLTYFQNEAQLDKSGLPSDRFFAERPEGSVSTLKIQRTQQEDSAVYLCASSPTRTSDTQYFGPGTRLTVL.

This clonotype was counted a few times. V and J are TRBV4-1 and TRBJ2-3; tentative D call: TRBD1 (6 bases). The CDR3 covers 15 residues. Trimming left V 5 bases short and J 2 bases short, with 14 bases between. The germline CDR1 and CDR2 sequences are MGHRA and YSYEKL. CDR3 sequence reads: CASSSGERFTDTQYF. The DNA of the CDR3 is TGCGCCAGCAGCTCAGGGGAGCGGTTCACAGATACGCAGTATTTT.

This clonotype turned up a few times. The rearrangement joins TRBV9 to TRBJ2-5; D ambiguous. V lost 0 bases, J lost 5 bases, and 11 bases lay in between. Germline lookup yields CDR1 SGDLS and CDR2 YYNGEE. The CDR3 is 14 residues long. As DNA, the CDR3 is TGTGCCAGCAGCGTAGATCCTAGGCGGGAGACCCAGTACTTC. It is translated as CASSVDPRRETQYF.

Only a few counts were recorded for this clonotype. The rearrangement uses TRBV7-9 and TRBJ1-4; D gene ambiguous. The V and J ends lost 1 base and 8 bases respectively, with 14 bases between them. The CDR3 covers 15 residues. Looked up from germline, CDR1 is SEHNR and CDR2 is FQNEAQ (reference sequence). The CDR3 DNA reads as TGTGCCAGCAGCTTAGTCAGCGGGTTCGGCGAAAAACTGTTTTTT. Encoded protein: CASSLVSGFGEKLFF.

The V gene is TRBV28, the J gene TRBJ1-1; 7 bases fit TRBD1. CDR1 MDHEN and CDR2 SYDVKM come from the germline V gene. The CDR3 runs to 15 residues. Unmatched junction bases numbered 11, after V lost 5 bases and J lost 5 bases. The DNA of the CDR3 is TGTGCCAGCAGTCCACCCAGGGGGTTAAAGACTGAAGCTTTCTTT. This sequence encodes CASSPPRGLKTEAFF.

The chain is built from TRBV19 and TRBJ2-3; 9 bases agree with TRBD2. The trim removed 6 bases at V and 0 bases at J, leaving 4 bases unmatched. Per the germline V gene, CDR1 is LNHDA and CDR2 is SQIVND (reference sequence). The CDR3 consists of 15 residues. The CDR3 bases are TGTGCCAGTAGATGGCTAGCGGGGAGCACAGATACGCAGTATTTT. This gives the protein CASRWLAGSTDTQYF.

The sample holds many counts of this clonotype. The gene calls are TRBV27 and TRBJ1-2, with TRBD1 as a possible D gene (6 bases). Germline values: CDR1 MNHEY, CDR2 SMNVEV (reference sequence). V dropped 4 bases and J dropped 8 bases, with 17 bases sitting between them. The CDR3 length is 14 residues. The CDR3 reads CASSSQGIGQGYTF. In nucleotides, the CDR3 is TGTGCCAGCAGTTCCCAGGGGATAGGTCAGGGCTACACCTTC.

The CDR3 DNA sequence: TGCGCCAGCAGTGAGAAGGGGGCGAGAGATACGCAGTATTTT. The encoded protein is CASSEKGARDTQYF. The rearrangement uses TRBV10-1 and TRBJ2-3; 7 bases align to TRBD1. J lost 5 bases, V lost 2 bases, and 4 bases had no gene match. In germline, CDR1 is WNHNN, CDR2 SYGVQD (reference sequence). CDR3 length: 14 residues.

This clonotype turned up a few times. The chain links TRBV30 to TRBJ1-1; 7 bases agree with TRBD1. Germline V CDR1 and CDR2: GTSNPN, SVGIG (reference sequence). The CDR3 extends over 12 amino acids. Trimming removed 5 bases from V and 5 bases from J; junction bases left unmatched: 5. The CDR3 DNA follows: TGTGCCTGGGACAGGGAGAGGACTGAAGCTTTCTTT. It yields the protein CAWDRERTEAFF.

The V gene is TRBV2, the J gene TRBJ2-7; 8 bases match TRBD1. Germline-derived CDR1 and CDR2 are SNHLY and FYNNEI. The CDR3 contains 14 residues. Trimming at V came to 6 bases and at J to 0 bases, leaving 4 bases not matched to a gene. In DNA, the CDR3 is TGTGCCAGCAGAGGGGACAGGAGCTCCTACGAGCAGTACTTC. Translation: CASRGDRSSYEQYF.

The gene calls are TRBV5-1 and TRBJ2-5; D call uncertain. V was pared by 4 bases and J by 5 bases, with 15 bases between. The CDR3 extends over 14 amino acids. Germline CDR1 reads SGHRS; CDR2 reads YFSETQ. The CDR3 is CASSVAGSRETQYF. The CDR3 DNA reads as TGCGCCAGCAGCGTGGCTGGAAGTCGCGAGACCCAGTACTTC.

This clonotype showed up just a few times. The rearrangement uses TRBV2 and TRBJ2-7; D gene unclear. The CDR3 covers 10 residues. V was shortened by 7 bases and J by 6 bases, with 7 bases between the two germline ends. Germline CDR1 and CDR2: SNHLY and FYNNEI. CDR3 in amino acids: CASMTGEQYV. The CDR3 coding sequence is TGTGCCAGCATGACTGGCGAGCAGTACGTC.

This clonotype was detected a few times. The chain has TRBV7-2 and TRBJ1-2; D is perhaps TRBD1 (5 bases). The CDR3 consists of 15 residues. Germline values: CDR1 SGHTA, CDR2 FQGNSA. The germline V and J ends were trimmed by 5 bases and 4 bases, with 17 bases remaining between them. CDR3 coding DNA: TGTGCCAGCAGCACGCGACAGCCGGGGAGCTATGGCTACACCTTC. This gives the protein CASSTRQPGSYGYTF.